Listed here is a single T cell receptor beta chain. The sample originates from a study of blood T cell repertoires in COVID-19. Whole-study context: Samples taken during acute and convalescent COVID-19 were collected in the United States, Italy and Spain. Sources were T cells, B-cell-depleted T cells, or PBMCs; the material itself was cDNA or gDNA.

Original data processing: Cell counts per sample came from amplifying reference gene primers. The assay was immunoSEQ multiplex PCR, and TCRdb's table has in-frame clones only and misses some. That table supplies the V and J calls and clone size; D and trimming were determined from the DNA. The profile shows 300,000 or so clones, around 89% of them singletons. The CDR3 covers 15 residues. V was shortened by 10 bases and J by 4 bases, with 23 bases between the two germline ends. Germline V gives CDR1 ENHRY, CDR2 SYGVKD. This clonotype was obtained from a woman in her twenties or thirties who had recovered from COVID-19. The genes are TRBV10-3 and TRBJ2-7, with D tentatively TRBD2 (6 bases). Sequencing input: peripheral blood. The CDR3 DNA reads as TGTGCCACAACCCCAAGCCCCGGAGGGGTATACGAGCAGTACTTC. Residues: CATTPSPGGVYEQYF.